The subject of this entry is one T cell receptor (beta chain). What it binds is not known. Only in-frame clones appear in the TCRdb table, and some are missing; sequencing was by immunoSEQ multiplex PCR. Of some 150,000 clones in the sample, about 92% were seen once. These data belong to a study of T cell responses to AZD1222 COVID-19 vaccine. Study-wide points: Mostly white British, mostly female donors; authors suggested clonal diversity may be underestimated. Of spike-specific TCRs, nearly half reportedly target regions left unmutated in variants.

The CDR3 is made up of 15 amino acids. Germline V lookup: CDR1 MNHEY, CDR2 SVGAGI. Trimming took 6 bases from V and 2 from J; bases not matched to a gene: 5. The clonotype comes from an adult in good health. Sequences were derived from peripheral blood, sampled on day 0 of MenACWY control vaccination. The chain couples TRBV6-5 to TRBJ2-7, with TRBD2 matching over 12 bases. CDR3 in amino acids: CASRALAGGPYEQYF. The CDR3 nucleotides are TGTGCCAGCAGAGCTCTAGCGGGAGGGCCCTACGAGCAGTACTTC.